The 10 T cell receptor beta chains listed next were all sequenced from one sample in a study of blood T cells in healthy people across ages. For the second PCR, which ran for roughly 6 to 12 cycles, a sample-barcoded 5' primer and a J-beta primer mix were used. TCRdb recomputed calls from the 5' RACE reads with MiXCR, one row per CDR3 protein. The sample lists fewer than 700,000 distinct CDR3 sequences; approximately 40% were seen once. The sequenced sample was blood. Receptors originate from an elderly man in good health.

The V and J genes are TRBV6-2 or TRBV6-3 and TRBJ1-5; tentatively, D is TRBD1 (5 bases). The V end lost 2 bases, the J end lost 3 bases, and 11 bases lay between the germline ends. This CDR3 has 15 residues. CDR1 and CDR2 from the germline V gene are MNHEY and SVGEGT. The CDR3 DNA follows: TGTGCCAGCAGTTACGCGAGCAGGGACAATCAGCCCCAGCATTTT. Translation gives CASSYASRDNQPQHF.

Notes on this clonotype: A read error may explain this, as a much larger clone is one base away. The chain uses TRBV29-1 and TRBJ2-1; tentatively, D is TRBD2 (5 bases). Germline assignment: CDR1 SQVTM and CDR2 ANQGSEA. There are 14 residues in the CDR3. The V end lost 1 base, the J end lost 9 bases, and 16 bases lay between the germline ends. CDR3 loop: CSVEAGVQMVEQFF. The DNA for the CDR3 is TGCAGCGTTGAAGCCGGGGTTCAGATGGTTGAGCAGTTCTTC.

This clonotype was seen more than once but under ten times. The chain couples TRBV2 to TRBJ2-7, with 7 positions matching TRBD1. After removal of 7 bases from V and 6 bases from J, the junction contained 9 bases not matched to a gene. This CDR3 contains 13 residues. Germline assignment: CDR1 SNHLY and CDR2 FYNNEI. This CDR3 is CASMDRPLGEQYF. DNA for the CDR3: TGTGCCAGCATGGACAGGCCCCTGGGCGAGCAGTACTTC. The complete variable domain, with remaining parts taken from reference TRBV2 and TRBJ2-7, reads EPEVTQTPSHQVTQMGQEVILRCVPISNHLYFYWYRQILGQKVEFLVSFYNNEISEKSEIFDDQFSVERPDGSNFTLKIRSTKLEDSAMYFCASMDRPLGEQYFGPGTRLTVT.

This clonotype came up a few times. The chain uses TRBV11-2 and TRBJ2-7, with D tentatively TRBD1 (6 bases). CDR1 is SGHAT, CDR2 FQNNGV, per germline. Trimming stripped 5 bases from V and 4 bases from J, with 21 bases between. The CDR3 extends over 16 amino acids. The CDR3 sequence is CASSIRSGGVLYEQYF. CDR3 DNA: TGTGCCAGCAGCATTAGGAGTGGGGGCGTTTTGTACGAGCAGTACTTC.

This CDR3 reads CASSRTGVEQFF. In DNA form, the CDR3 reads TGTGCCAGCAGTCGAACAGGGGTGGAGCAGTTCTTC. V and J are TRBV12-3 or TRBV12-4 and TRBJ2-1; 7 bases are a match to TRBD1. After removal of 5 bases from V and 10 bases from J, the junction contained 5 bases not matched to a gene. CDR3 size: 12 residues.

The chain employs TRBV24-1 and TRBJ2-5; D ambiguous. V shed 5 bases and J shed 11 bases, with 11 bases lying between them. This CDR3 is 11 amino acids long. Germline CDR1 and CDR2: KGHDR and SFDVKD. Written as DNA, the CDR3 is TGTGCCACCAGTGTGAACAATGAGCAGTACTTC. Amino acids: CATSVNNEQYF.

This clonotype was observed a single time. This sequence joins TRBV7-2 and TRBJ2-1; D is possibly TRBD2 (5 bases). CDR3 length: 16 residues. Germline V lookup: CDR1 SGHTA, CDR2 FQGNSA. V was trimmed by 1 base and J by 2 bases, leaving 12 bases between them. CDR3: CASSLVGRATYNEQFF. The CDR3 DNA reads TGTGCCAGCAGCTTAGTTGGGAGAGCTACCTACAATGAGCAGTTCTTC. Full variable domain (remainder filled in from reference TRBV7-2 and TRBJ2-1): GAGVSQSPSNKVTEKGKDVELRCDPISGHTALYWYRQSLGQGLEFLIYFQGNSAPDKSGLPSDRFSAERTGGSVSTLTIQRTQQEDSAVYLCASSLVGRATYNEQFFGPGTRLTVL.

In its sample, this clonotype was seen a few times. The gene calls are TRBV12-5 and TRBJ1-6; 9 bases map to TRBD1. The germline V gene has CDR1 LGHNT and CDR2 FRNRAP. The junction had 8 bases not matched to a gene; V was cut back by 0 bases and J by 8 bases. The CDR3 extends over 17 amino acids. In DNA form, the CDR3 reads TGTGCTAGTGGTTTGGTACCCGGGACAGGGAGAGATTCACCCCTCCACTTT. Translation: CASGLVPGTGRDSPLHF.

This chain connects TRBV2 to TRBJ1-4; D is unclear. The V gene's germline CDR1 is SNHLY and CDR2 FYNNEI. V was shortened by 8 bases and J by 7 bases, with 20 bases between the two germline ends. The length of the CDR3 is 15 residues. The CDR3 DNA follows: TGTGCCAGCCCTGGAATAGTTCAGAGTAGTGAAAAACTGTTTTTT. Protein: CASPGIVQSSEKLFF.

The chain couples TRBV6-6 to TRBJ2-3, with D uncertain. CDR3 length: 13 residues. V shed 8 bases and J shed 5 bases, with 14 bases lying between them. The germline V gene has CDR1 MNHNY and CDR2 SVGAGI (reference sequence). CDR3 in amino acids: CASSTLKGDTQYF. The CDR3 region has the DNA TGTGCCAGCTCAACCCTCAAAGGAGATACGCAGTATTTT.